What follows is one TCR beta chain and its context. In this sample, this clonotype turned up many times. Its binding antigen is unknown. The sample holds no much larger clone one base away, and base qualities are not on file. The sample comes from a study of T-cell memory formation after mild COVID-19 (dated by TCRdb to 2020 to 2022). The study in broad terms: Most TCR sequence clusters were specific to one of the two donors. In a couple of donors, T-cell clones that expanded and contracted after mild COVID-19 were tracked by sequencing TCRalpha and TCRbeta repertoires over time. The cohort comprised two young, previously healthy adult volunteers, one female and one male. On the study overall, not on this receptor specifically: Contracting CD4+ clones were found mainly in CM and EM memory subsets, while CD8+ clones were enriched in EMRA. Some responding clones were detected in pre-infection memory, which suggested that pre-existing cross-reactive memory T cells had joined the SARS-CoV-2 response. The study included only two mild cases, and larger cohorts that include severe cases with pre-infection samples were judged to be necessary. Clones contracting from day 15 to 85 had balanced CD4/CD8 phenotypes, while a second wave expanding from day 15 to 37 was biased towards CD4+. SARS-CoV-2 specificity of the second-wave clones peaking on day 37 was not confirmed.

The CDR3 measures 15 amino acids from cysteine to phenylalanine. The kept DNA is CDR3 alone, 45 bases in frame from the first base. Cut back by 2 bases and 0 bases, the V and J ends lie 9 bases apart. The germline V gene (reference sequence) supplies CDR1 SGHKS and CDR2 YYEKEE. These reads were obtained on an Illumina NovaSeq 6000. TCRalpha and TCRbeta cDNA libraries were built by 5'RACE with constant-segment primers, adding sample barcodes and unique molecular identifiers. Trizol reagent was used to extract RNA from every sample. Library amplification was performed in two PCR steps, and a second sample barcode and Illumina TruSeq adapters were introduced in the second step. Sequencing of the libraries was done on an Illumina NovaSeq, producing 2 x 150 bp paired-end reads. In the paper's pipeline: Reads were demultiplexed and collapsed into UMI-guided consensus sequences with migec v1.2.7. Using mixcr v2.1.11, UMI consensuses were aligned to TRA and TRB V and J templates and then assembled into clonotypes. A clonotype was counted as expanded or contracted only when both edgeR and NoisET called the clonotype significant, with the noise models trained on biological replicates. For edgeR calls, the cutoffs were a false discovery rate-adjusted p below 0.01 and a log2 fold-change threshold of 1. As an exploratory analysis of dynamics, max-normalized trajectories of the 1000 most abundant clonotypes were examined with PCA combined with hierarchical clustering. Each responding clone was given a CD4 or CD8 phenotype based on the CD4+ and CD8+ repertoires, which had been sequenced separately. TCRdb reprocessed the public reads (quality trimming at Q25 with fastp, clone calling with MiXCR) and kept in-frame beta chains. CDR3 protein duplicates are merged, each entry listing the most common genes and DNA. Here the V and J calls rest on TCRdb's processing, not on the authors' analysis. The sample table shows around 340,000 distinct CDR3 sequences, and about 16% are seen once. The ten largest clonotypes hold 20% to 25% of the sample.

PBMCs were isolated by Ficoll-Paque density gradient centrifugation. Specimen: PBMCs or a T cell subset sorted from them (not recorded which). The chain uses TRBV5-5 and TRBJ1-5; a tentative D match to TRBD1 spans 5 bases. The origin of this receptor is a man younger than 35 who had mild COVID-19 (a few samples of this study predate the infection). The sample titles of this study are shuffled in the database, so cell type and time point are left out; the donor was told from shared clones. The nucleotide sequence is TGTGCCAGCAGCTTCTCAGGGTATAGCAATCAGCCCCAGCATTTT. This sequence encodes CASSFSGYSNQPQHF.